The 7 T cell receptor beta chains in this list originate from one sample, sequenced in a study of vaccination and CD4 T cells after COVID-19 (dated by TCRdb to between 2020 and 2023). This specimen's treatment or condition label, interpreted: 10-day PBMC culture with coronavirus spike peptide pools or control peptides (ViraFEST assay). Receptor libraries were prepared by PCR. Sequencing was performed on an Illumina iSeq 100. DNA from cultured CD4+ T cells underwent TCR sequencing with the Oncomine TCR Beta short-read assay at the Johns Hopkins FTIC core. The public reads were run again by TCRdb, first through fastp at Q25 and then through MiXCR, and only productive beta chains were kept. Identical CDR3 proteins give one entry, which carries the most common genes and DNA. This sample has about 25,000 distinct CDR3 sequences in its table, and roughly three fifths of those were observed once. The leading ten clones occupy 2.5% to 3% of the sample.

No antigen has been identified for these receptors. The sequenced sample consisted of CD4+ T cells from blood, cultured in vitro. All receptors come from a human donor who had recovered from COVID-19.

This clonotype was seen just once. The chain couples TRBV5-1 to TRBJ1-6; no clear D gene. The germline CDR1 and CDR2 sequences are SGHRS and YFSETQ. V gave up 1 base and J gave up 7 bases, with 6 bases separating them. The CDR3 spans 13 residues. The CDR3 sequence is CASSLSVNSPLHF. In nucleotides, the CDR3 is TGCGCCAGCAGCTTGTCGGTGAATTCACCCCTCCACTTT.

This clonotype is medium-sized (0.01 to 0.1%) by share. This rearrangement joins TRBV20-1 to TRBJ1-1, with D hard to call. This CDR3 region has 15 residues. Germline V gene lookup returns CDR1 DFQATT and CDR2 SNEGSKA (reference sequence). V lost 0 bases, J lost 1 base, and 12 bases lay in between. The CDR3 DNA sequence: TGCAGTGCTAGAGACGGGGTACGGGGGAACACTGAAGCTTTCTTT. This translates into CSARDGVRGNTEAFF.

This clonotype was observed a few times. This chain joins TRBV2 and TRBJ1-1; D possibly corresponds to TRBD1 (5 bases). V was cut by 5 bases and J by 0 bases, with 13 bases left in between. The CDR3 loop spans 15 amino acids. Germline V lookup: CDR1 SNHLY, CDR2 FYNNEI. The CDR3 protein is CASSQDRPLNTEAFF. The CDR3 DNA sequence: TGTGCCAGCAGTCAAGACAGACCCCTGAACACTGAAGCTTTCTTT.

The chain employs TRBV6-2 or TRBV6-3 and TRBJ2-2, with D possibly TRBD2 on 6 matching bases. The CDR3 covers 18 residues. V dropped 2 bases and J dropped 2 bases, with 18 bases sitting between them. The germline V gene has CDR1 MNHEY and CDR2 SVGEGT. The CDR3 sequence is CASSYTFGGTLNTGELFF. The CDR3 nucleotides read TGTGCCAGCAGTTACACTTTTGGCGGGACCCTTAACACCGGGGAGCTGTTTTTT.

The CDR3 DNA follows: TGTGCCAGCAGCTTAAGAGGGGTGAACACTGAAGCTTTCTTT. Translated, it gives CASSLRGVNTEAFF. This chain connects TRBV7-2 to TRBJ1-1; a possible D gene is TRBD1 (5 bases). The length of the CDR3 is 14 residues. V lost 2 bases and J lost 0, with 7 bases in between. In germline, CDR1 is SGHTA, CDR2 FQGNSA. The whole variable domain, filled in from reference TRBV7-2 and TRBJ1-1, reads GAGVSQSPSNKVTEKGKDVELRCDPISGHTALYWYRQSLGQGLEFLIYFQGNSAPDKSGLPSDRFSAERTGGSVSTLTIQRTQQEDSAVYLCASSLRGVNTEAFFGQGTRLTVV.

The CDR3 DNA reads as TGTGCCAGCAGCTTAGCGGGACAGCTCCAAGAGACCCAGTACTTC. This encodes CASSLAGQLQETQYF. The V gene is TRBV7-2, the J gene TRBJ2-5, with 7 bases identical to TRBD1. After removal of 0 bases from V and 1 base from J, the junction contained 2 bases not matched to a gene. From germline, CDR1 is SGHTA and CDR2 FQGNSA. The CDR3 spans 15 residues.

This clonotype occurred a few times. The rearrangement uses TRBV19 and TRBJ1-2, with TRBD1 as a possible D gene (6 bases). V lost 4 bases and J 3 bases, leaving 12 bases between the germline ends. The CDR3 covers 14 residues. Germline assignment: CDR1 LNHDA and CDR2 SQIVND (reference sequence). CDR3 nucleotides: TGTGCCAGTAGTACGCCACAGGGACACTATGGCTACACCTTC. Protein: CASSTPQGHYGYTF.